The TCR beta chain described here comes from a study of identical twins. This clonotype was seen a few times. This CDR3 comprises 15 residues. From germline, CDR1 is MNHNS and CDR2 SASEGT. The V segment lost 6 bases and the J segment 2 bases; nucleotides outside the gene matches: 4. TCRdb itself ran the 5' RACE reads through MiXCR, one entry per CDR3 protein. The table has around 250,000 distinct CDR3 sequences, approximately 11% seen once. This same sample was also taken into another study, of yellow fever vaccine responses in identical twins.

The specimen sequenced was memory (CD45RO+) T cells sorted from blood. The chain carries TRBV6-1 and TRBJ2-3, with 11 bases lining up with TRBD2. The sequence came from a woman aged 18-29 years in good health. The CDR3 DNA reads as TGTGCCAGCAGCCAGGGACTAGCGGTCACAGATACGCAGTATTTT. This gives the protein CASSQGLAVTDTQYF.